A single sample gave rise to the 8 T cell receptor beta chains below, sequenced in a study of CD8+ T cells in alopecia areata. Extracted from the samples, RNA was reverse transcribed into cDNA to serve as the sequencing template. Profiling relied on immunoSEQ multiplex PCR, and the TCRdb table lists in-frame clones only, not all of them. The profile covers approximately 160,000 clones, with roughly 60% appearing a single time and approximately 15% taken by the ten largest. This sample's treatment: oral pan-JAK inhibitor, 5-10 mg twice daily. Sequences were derived from CD4+ T cells sorted from blood, sampled at week 24, from a patient treated with tofacitinib. The receptors shown here come from a human donor with alopecia areata.

The chain recombines TRBV5-1 with TRBJ1-1; maybe TRBD1 (6 bases). Trimming left V 0 bases short and J 3 bases short, with 15 bases between. The CDR3 consists of 16 residues. The V gene's germline CDR1 is SGHRS and CDR2 YFSETQ. CDR3 in amino acids: CASSLGGKQGHTEAFF. For the CDR3, the DNA is TGCGCCAGCAGCTTGGGGGGAAAACAGGGACACACTGAAGCTTTCTTT. Full variable domain (missing parts from reference TRBV5-1 and TRBJ1-1): KAGVTQTPRYLIKTRGQQVTLSCSPISGHRSVSWYQQTPGQGLQFLFEYFSETQRNKGNFPGRFSGRQFSNSRSEMNVSTLELGDSALYLCASSLGGKQGHTEAFFGQGTRLTVV.

This clone was observed a few times. The chain employs TRBV7-3 and TRBJ2-7, with D uncertain. Germline CDR1 is SGHTA and CDR2 is FQGTGA. The CDR3 loop spans 14 amino acids. V shed 5 bases and J shed 0 bases, with 11 bases lying between them. For the CDR3, the DNA is TGTGCCAGCAGCCCATCTAGTAACTCCTACGAGCAGTACTTC. It translates to CASSPSSNSYEQYF.

This clone has just one count. The V call is TRBV18, the J call TRBJ2-7, with 8 bases aligning to TRBD2. J was trimmed by 3 bases and V by 0 bases; bases with no gene match: 4. The CDR3 extends over 15 amino acids. Germline assignment: CDR1 KGHSH and CDR2 LQKENI. The CDR3 coding sequence is TGTGCCAGCTCACCACCCGGGGGGGTCCACTACGAGCAGTACTTC. This gives the protein CASSPPGGVHYEQYF.

This clone was detected a few times. In DNA form, the CDR3 reads TGTGCTAGTGGTTTGGTACTGGGCACTGAAGCTTTCTTT. This translates into CASGLVLGTEAFF. The chain has TRBV12-5 and TRBJ1-1; D uncertain. The CDR3 is 13 residues long. Trimming shortened V by 0 bases and J by 4 bases, and 6 bases separated the two germline ends. CDR1 is LGHNT and CDR2 is FRNRAP in the germline V gene.

The chain employs TRBV30 and TRBJ1-1; 7 bases match TRBD1. Germline V gene lookup returns CDR1 GTSNPN and CDR2 SVGIG (reference sequence). The CDR3 loop spans 13 amino acids. Germline trimming cut 4 bases from V and 7 bases from J; bases unmatched to any gene: 9. CDR3 sequence reads: CAWTQGVSNEAFF. The CDR3 nucleotides are TGTGCCTGGACCCAGGGGGTGTCTAATGAAGCTTTCTTT. The full variable domain, rest sourced from reference TRBV30 and TRBJ1-1, is SQTIHQWPATLVQPVGSPLSLECTVEGTSNPNLYWYRQAAGRGLQLLFYSVGIGQISSEVPQNLSASRPQDRQFILSSKKLLLSDSGFYLCAWTQGVSNEAFFGQGTRLTVV.

With regard to this clone: This likely comes from a read error, as the CDR3 has no conserved phenylalanine or tryptophan at its end. The rearrangement uses TRBV18 and TRBJ1-5; 7 bases agree with TRBD1. The V gene end was trimmed by 9 bases and the J gene end by 0 bases; junction bases not matched to a gene: 8. CDR3 length: 15 amino acids. Per the germline V gene, CDR1 is KGHSH and CDR2 is LQKENI. The CDR3 nucleotides read TGTGCCAGGCCGGACAGGTCCCCTAGCAATCAGCCCCAGCATTCT. Translating it yields CARPDRSPSNQPQHS.

A note on this clone: This same CDR3 is encoded by further DNA sequences in the sample. This chain links TRBV5-1 with TRBJ1-5; D perhaps matches TRBD1 (5 bases). V was cut by 5 bases and J by 0 bases, with 12 bases left in between. The CDR3 runs 15 residues. Germline CDR1 is SGHRS and CDR2 is YFSETQ. The CDR3 reads CASSPGGTSNQPQHF. The CDR3 nucleotides read TGCGCCAGCAGTCCGGGAGGGACTAGCAATCAGCCCCAGCATTTT.

At least ten counts were recorded for this clone. V usage is TRBV2 and J usage is TRBJ1-6, with a weak D call TRBD1 (6 bases). The CDR3 sequence is 15 residues long. V shed 6 bases and J shed 6 bases, with 15 bases lying between them. CDR1 is SNHLY and CDR2 is FYNNEI in the germline V gene. The CDR3 loop is CASRAGERSNSPLHF. Written as DNA, the CDR3 is TGTGCCAGCAGGGCAGGGGAGAGGAGTAATTCACCCCTCCACTTT.